The 32 T cell receptor beta chains below were found in one sample sequenced in a study of blood T cell repertoires in COVID-19. Only in-frame clones appear in the TCRdb table, and some are missing; sequencing was by immunoSEQ multiplex PCR. The sample lists 200,000 to 250,000 clones; approximately 82% were seen once. Sequencing was done on a sample of peripheral blood. These receptors all come from a woman in her seventies with active or convalescent COVID-19.

The J gene is TRBJ1-2, the V gene TRBV6-5; possibly TRBD1 for D (6 bases). Looked up from germline, CDR1 is MNHEY and CDR2 is SVGAGI. The ends were cut back, 5 bases at V and 4 bases at J, with 11 bases in the middle. This CDR3 region has 13 residues. CDR3 amino acids: CASSLRGGYGYTF. CDR3 DNA sequence: TGTGCCAGCAGTCTCAGGGGTGGCTATGGCTACACCTTC.

The V call is TRBV6-2 or TRBV6-3, the J call TRBJ1-4; 10 bases fit TRBD1. CDR1 is MNHEY and CDR2 is SVGEGT in the germline V gene. The V segment lost 0 bases and the J segment 8 bases; nucleotides outside the gene matches: 12. The CDR3 totals 18 residues. CDR3 sequence (DNA): TGTGCCAGCAGTTACTCACTCACGTTCGGGACAGGGGACGAAAAACTGTTTTTT. This encodes CASSYSLTFGTGDEKLFF.

This clone was recorded many times. J is TRBJ2-7 and V is TRBV20-1, with D possibly being TRBD1 (5 bases). CDR1 DFQATT and CDR2 SNEGSKA come from the germline V gene (reference sequence). The CDR3 sequence is 12 residues long. Trimming pared 3 bases from V and 5 bases from J, leaving 11 bases between. The CDR3 DNA reads TGCAGTGCTAGTTCCAGGGCCGACGAGCAGTACTTC. Translation: CSASSRADEQYF.

This sequence joins TRBV5-4 and TRBJ2-1; the match to TRBD1 covers 8 bases. The CDR3 sequence is 16 residues long. The germline V gene has CDR1 SGHNT and CDR2 YYREEE (reference sequence). V was clipped by 3 bases and J by 4 bases; unmatched bases: 9. As DNA, the CDR3 is TGTGCCAGCAGCTCTCGGACAGGGCGTCGATACAATGAGCAGTTCTTC. This codes for CASSSRTGRRYNEQFF.

The chain employs TRBV5-1 and TRBJ2-5; D is unclear. Trimming shortened V by 2 bases and J by 0 bases, and 11 bases separated the two germline ends. The CDR3 covers 15 residues. The germline V gene has CDR1 SGHRS and CDR2 YFSETQ. The CDR3 nucleotides read TGCGCCAGCAGCTTTAATTCAGTAAACCAAGAGACCCAGTACTTC. Protein product: CASSFNSVNQETQYF.

The chain links TRBV3-1 (or the pseudogene TRBV3-2) to TRBJ1-1; the D gene is possibly TRBD1 (6 bases). Germline-derived CDR1 and CDR2 are LGHDT and YNNKEL (reference sequence). The CDR3 covers 15 residues. Trimming pared 7 bases from V and 11 bases from J, leaving 26 bases between. The CDR3 sequence: CASTVRTAGKMEAFF. The CDR3 nucleotides read TGTGCCAGCACTGTGCGGACAGCGGGGAAAATGGAGGCTTTCTTT.

The chain carries TRBV5-1 and TRBJ2-2, with a possible D match to TRBD1 (6 bases). The CDR3 totals 16 residues. V was pared by 4 bases and J by 0 bases, with 13 bases between. The germline V gene has CDR1 SGHRS and CDR2 YFSETQ. CDR3 nucleotides: TGCGCCAGCAGCCCACGGTGGACAGCGAACACCGGGGAGCTGTTTTTT. It encodes CASSPRWTANTGELFF.

The V gene is TRBV25-1, the J gene TRBJ1-2; 7 bases map to TRBD1. Germline CDR1 and CDR2: MGHDK and SYGVNS. The CDR3 is 17 residues long. The trim removed 2 bases at V and 4 bases at J, leaving 13 bases unmatched. The CDR3 DNA sequence: TGTGCCAGCAGTGAAATTGGTCCAGGGGGAGTGGGCTATGGCTACACCTTC. Its translation is CASSEIGPGGVGYGYTF.

The chain uses TRBV19 and TRBJ1-6; D might be TRBD1 (5 bases). CDR1 is LNHDA, CDR2 SQIVND, per germline (reference sequence). The germline V and J ends were trimmed by 5 bases and 0 bases, with 11 bases remaining between them. The CDR3 loop spans 16 amino acids. The CDR3 sequence: CASSGDWSSYNSPLHF. CDR3 in DNA: TGTGCCAGTAGTGGGGACTGGAGCTCCTATAATTCACCCCTCCACTTT.

CDR3 residues: CASIMGGSYEQYF. The DNA of the CDR3 is TGTGCCAGCATAATGGGGGGATCCTACGAGCAGTACTTC. The chain carries TRBV28 and TRBJ2-7; D possibly corresponds to TRBD2 (6 bases). The V end lost 7 bases, the J end lost 1 base, and 11 bases lay between the germline ends. From germline, CDR1 is MDHEN and CDR2 SYDVKM. There are 13 residues in the CDR3.

The rearrangement uses TRBV4-1 and TRBJ2-1; a possible D gene is TRBD2 (5 bases). From germline, CDR1 is MGHRA and CDR2 YSYEKL. V was trimmed by 0 bases and J by 2 bases, leaving 14 bases between them. The CDR3 runs 17 residues. CDR3 nucleotides: TGCGCCAGCAGCCAAGATCGGATCGGGGTGGCCTACAATGAGCAGTTCTTC. It is translated as CASSQDRIGVAYNEQFF.

This clone was detected only once. This chain uses TRBV5-4 with TRBJ1-2; D unclear. CDR1 is SGHNT and CDR2 is YYREEE in the germline V gene (reference sequence). The V and J ends lost 0 bases and 7 bases respectively, with 13 bases between them. The CDR3 runs to 14 residues. CDR3 sequence: CASSLESGYAGYTF. CDR3 coding DNA: TGTGCCAGCAGCTTGGAGTCGGGGTATGCTGGCTACACCTTC.

The J gene is TRBJ1-5, the V gene TRBV7-9; 8 nucleotides match TRBD1. CDR1 is SEHNR and CDR2 is FQNEAQ in the germline V gene (reference sequence). Losses at the gene ends were 5 bases for V and 2 bases for J; bases not matched to a gene: 5. The CDR3 has 15 amino acids. The CDR3 is CASSKDRAGNQPQHF. The CDR3 coding sequence is TGTGCCAGCAGCAAGGACAGGGCGGGCAATCAGCCCCAGCATTTT.

The chain uses TRBV30 and TRBJ1-1; D not certain. Between the trimmed V and J ends, which lost 4 bases and 2 bases, there was a span of 14 bases. Germline assignment: CDR1 GTSNPN and CDR2 SVGIG (reference sequence). The CDR3 extends over 14 amino acids. CDR3 sequence (DNA): TGTGCCTGGACCCGAACTGGGCACAACACTGAAGCTTTCTTT. Amino acids: CAWTRTGHNTEAFF.

The CDR3 region has the DNA TGTGCCAGCAGCCACGGGGGAATAGCCGTGACCTTC. Its translation is CASSHGGIAVTF. J is TRBJ1-2 and V is TRBV6-5; D perhaps matches TRBD1 (5 bases). Germline values: CDR1 MNHEY, CDR2 SVGAGI. The CDR3 is 12 residues long. V shed 6 bases and J shed 14 bases, with 19 bases lying between them.

CDR3 DNA: TGCGCCAGCAGGCGGTCCCTCGGGGGCTACGAGCAGTACTTC. Translated, it gives CASRRSLGGYEQYF. The chain has TRBV5-1 and TRBJ2-7; possible D gene TRBD2, 6 bases. Germline CDR1 is SGHRS and CDR2 is YFSETQ. Trimming cost V 5 bases and J 3 bases, with 15 bases left between them. The CDR3 extends over 14 amino acids.

The rearrangement joins TRBV9 to TRBJ1-2; D may be TRBD1 (5 bases). With 3 bases removed from V and 4 bases from J, the gap between germline ends came to 10 bases. The V gene's germline CDR1 is SGDLS and CDR2 YYNGEE. The CDR3 has 13 amino acids. CDR3 DNA sequence: TGTGCCAGCAGCGGTACGGGGGGCTATGGCTACACCTTC. This encodes CASSGTGGYGYTF.

V and J are TRBV4-2 and TRBJ1-5, with 9 positions matching TRBD1. After removal of 4 bases from V and 5 bases from J, the junction contained 15 bases not matched to a gene. The CDR3 runs 18 residues. CDR1 and CDR2 from the germline V gene are LGHNA and YNFKEQ. The CDR3 reads CASSRFTGGTGGDQPQHF. The DNA for the CDR3 is TGTGCCAGCAGCCGATTTACAGGGGGCACCGGAGGCGATCAGCCCCAGCATTTT.

The chain joins TRBV7-3 to TRBJ2-5; 8 bases align to TRBD2. This CDR3 comprises 17 residues. V trimming: 0 bases; J trimming: 4 bases; junction bases outside the gene matches: 10. Per the germline V gene, CDR1 is SGHTA and CDR2 is FQGTGA. The DNA of the CDR3 is TGTGCCAGCAGCTTAACCCCTCCGGGGGGGCCGAGAGAGACCCAGTACTTC. Amino acids: CASSLTPPGGPRETQYF.

This clone was detected a few times. The chain recombines TRBV5-5 with TRBJ1-2; 9 bases map to TRBD1. This CDR3 comprises 12 residues. CDR1 and CDR2 from the germline V gene are SGHKS and YYEKEE (reference sequence). J gave up 12 bases and V 1 base, and 4 bases lay outside the gene matches. In nucleotides, the CDR3 is TGTGCCAGCAGCTTGTGGACAGGGGCCCACACCTTC. This encodes CASSLWTGAHTF.

The chain is built from TRBV7-9 and TRBJ1-2, with TRBD1 matching 7 bases. This CDR3 has 13 amino acids. CDR1 is SEHNR and CDR2 is FQNEAQ in the germline V gene (reference sequence). V lost 4 bases and J lost 3; bases outside the gene matches: 2. CDR3 sequence: CASSSGQDYGYTF. The CDR3 region has the DNA TGTGCCAGCAGCTCTGGACAGGACTATGGCTACACCTTC. Full variable domain (outside the CDR3, taken from reference TRBV7-9 and TRBJ1-2): DTGVSQNPRHKITKRGQNVTFRCDPISEHNRLYWYRQTLGQGPEFLTYFQNEAQLEKSRLLSDRFSAERPKGSFSTLEIQRTEQGDSAMYLCASSSGQDYGYTFGSGTRLTVV.

The chain has TRBV20-1 and TRBJ2-7; perhaps TRBD1 as D (5 bases). Germline CDR1 is DFQATT and CDR2 is SNEGSKA (reference sequence). Deletions cut 3 bases from V and 5 bases from J, with 20 bases between. CDR3 length equals 15 residues. The CDR3 is CSASRGFPFGNEQYF. CDR3 DNA sequence: TGCAGTGCTAGTAGGGGTTTCCCCTTCGGCAACGAGCAGTACTTC.

The chain links TRBV18 to TRBJ2-5; 7 positions match TRBD2. This CDR3 region has 15 residues. J lost 5 bases, V lost 3 bases, and 9 bases had no gene match. Germline CDR1 is KGHSH and CDR2 is LQKENI. CDR3: CASSPPGPGGETQYF. In DNA form, the CDR3 reads TGTGCCAGCTCACCTCCCGGGCCCGGGGGGGAGACCCAGTACTTC.

The chain recombines TRBV30 with TRBJ2-5, with 7 bases identical to TRBD2. The junction had 12 bases not matched to a gene; V was cut back by 1 base and J by 13 bases. Germline CDR1 and CDR2: GTSNPN and SVGIG (reference sequence). This CDR3 has 13 residues. The CDR3 here is CAWSGEGRRTMYF. CDR3 nucleotide sequence: TGTGCCTGGAGTGGGGAGGGACGAAGAACAATGTACTTC.

The chain uses TRBV19 and TRBJ2-5, with 8 bases lining up with TRBD1. The germline CDR1 and CDR2 sequences are LNHDA and SQIVND (reference sequence). This CDR3 comprises 14 residues. Trimming at V came to 7 bases and at J to 3 bases, leaving 7 bases not matched to a gene. The CDR3 DNA reads as TGTGCCAGTACCGGACAGGGATACAAAGAGACCCAGTACTTC. Residues: CASTGQGYKETQYF.

V is TRBV18 and J is TRBJ2-1, with D perhaps TRBD2 (7 bases). The V end was cut by 1 base, the J end by 4 bases, with 11 bases between. The CDR3 length is 15 residues. The V gene's germline CDR1 is KGHSH and CDR2 LQKENI. CDR3 DNA sequence: TGTGCCAGCTCACCACGGGGGGGCAAATACAATGAGCAGTTCTTC. This codes for CASSPRGGKYNEQFF.

This clone appeared once. The gene calls are TRBV11-2 and TRBJ1-1; D remains ambiguous. The CDR3 has 16 residues. The ends were cut back, 0 bases at V and 0 bases at J, with 11 bases in the middle. CDR1 and CDR2 (germline): SGHAT, FQNNGV. The CDR3 region has the DNA TGTGCCAGCAGCTTAGATCTCGGGGAGGTGAACACTGAAGCTTTCTTT. Translating it yields CASSLDLGEVNTEAFF.

The chain joins TRBV7-2 to TRBJ2-3; D may be TRBD2 (7 bases). The CDR3 totals 16 residues. Trimming left V 5 bases short and J 6 bases short, with 21 bases between. Germline lookup yields CDR1 SGHTA and CDR2 FQGNSA. In DNA, the CDR3 is TGTGCCAGCAGCCAGCCCCCCTCGGGGGGCGGGGATACGCAGTATTTT. Its protein product is CASSQPPSGGGDTQYF.

This clone was counted a few times. As DNA, the CDR3 is TGCGCCAGCAGCTTGGCCGGGGACTTAGACACCGGGGAGCTGTTTTTT. Protein product: CASSLAGDLDTGELFF. This chain links TRBV5-1 with TRBJ2-2; D is possibly TRBD2 (6 bases). Looked up from germline, CDR1 is SGHRS and CDR2 is YFSETQ. The CDR3 extends over 16 amino acids. The V end lost 0 bases, the J end lost 3 bases, and 12 bases lay between the germline ends.

The CDR3 nucleotides are TGTGCCAGCTCACCTAATACACCTCAAGAGACCCAGTACTTC. This sequence encodes CASSPNTPQETQYF. V and J are TRBV18 and TRBJ2-5; D remains unclear. Germline CDR1 reads KGHSH; CDR2 reads LQKENI. The V gene lost 3 bases and the J gene lost 2 bases, with 10 bases spanning the gap. The length of the CDR3 is 14 residues. Based on the CDR3 plus reference TRBV18 and TRBJ2-5, the full variable domain is NAGVMQNPRHLVRRRGQEARLRCSPMKGHSHVYWYRQLPEEGLKFMVYLQKENIIDESGMPKERFSAEFPKEGPSILRIQQVVRGDSAAYFCASSPNTPQETQYFGPGTRLLVL.

J is TRBJ2-7 and V is TRBV10-3; D is perhaps TRBD1 (6 bases). V was cut by 4 bases and J by 2 bases, with 9 bases left in between. This CDR3 has 13 residues. The V gene's germline CDR1 is ENHRY and CDR2 SYGVKD. The CDR3 here is CAISGQATYEQYF. CDR3 bases: TGTGCCATCAGTGGACAGGCAACCTACGAGCAGTACTTC.

This chain uses TRBV18 with TRBJ1-5; tentative D call: TRBD1 (6 bases). V lost 4 bases and J 2 bases, leaving 12 bases between the germline ends. Germline V gene lookup returns CDR1 KGHSH and CDR2 LQKENI. The CDR3 has 15 residues. The CDR3 spells CASSQTGEGNQPQHF. The CDR3, as DNA: TGTGCCAGCTCACAGACAGGAGAGGGCAATCAGCCCCAGCATTTT.